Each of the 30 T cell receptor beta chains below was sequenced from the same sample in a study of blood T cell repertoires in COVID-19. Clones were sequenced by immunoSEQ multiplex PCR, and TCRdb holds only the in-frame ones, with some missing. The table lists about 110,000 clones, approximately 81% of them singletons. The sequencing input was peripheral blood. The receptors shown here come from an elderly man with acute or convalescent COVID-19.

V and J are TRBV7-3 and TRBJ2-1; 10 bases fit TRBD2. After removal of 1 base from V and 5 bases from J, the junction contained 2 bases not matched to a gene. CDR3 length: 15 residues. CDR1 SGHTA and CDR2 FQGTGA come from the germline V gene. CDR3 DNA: TGTGCCAGCAGCTTAAGTAGCGGGAGGAACAATGAGCAGTTCTTC. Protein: CASSLSSGRNNEQFF.

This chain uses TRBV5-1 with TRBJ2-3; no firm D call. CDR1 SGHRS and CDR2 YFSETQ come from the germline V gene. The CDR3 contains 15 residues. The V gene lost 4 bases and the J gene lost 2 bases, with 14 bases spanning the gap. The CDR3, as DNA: TGCGCCAGCAGCCTCAGTTCGGAGTCCACAGATACGCAGTATTTT. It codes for CASSLSSESTDTQYF.

The CDR3: CASSLGPLSSYEQYF. CDR3 in DNA: TGTGCCAGCAGCCTGGGCCCGCTAAGCTCCTACGAGCAGTACTTC. The chain is built from TRBV11-2 and TRBJ2-7; D not certain. V was trimmed by 5 bases and J by 0 bases, leaving 14 bases between them. Germline assignment: CDR1 SGHAT and CDR2 FQNNGV. The length of the CDR3 is 15 residues.

The CDR3 loop reads CASSLGPRDQPQHF. DNA of the CDR3: TGCGCCAGCAGCTTGGGTCCACGCGATCAGCCCCAGCATTTT. J is TRBJ1-5 and V is TRBV5-1; D unclear. In germline, CDR1 is SGHRS, CDR2 YFSETQ. This CDR3 is built from 14 residues. Trimming pared 0 bases from V and 5 bases from J, leaving 9 bases between.

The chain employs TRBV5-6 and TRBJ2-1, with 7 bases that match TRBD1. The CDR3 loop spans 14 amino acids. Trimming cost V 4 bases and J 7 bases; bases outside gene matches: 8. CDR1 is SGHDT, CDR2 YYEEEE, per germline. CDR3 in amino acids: CASSGKGQTNEQFF. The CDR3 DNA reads TGTGCCAGCAGCGGAAAGGGACAGACTAATGAGCAGTTCTTC.

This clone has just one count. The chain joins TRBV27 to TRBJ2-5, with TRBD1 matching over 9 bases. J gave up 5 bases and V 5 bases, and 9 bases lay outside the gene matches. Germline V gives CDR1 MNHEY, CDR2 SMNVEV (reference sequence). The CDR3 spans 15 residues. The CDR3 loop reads CASSKGQGFWETQYF. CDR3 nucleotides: TGTGCCAGCAGTAAGGGACAGGGATTCTGGGAGACCCAGTACTTC.

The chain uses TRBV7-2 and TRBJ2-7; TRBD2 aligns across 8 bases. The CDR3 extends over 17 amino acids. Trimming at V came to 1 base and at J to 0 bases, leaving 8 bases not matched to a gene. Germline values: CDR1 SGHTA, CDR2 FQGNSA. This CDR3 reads CASSLGSLAGLSYEQYF. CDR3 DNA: TGTGCCAGCAGCTTAGGATCCCTAGCGGGCCTCTCCTACGAGCAGTACTTC.

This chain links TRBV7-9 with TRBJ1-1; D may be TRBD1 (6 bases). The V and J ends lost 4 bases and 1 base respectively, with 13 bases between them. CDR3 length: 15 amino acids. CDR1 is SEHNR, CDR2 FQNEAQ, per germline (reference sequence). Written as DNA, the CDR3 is TGTGCCAGCAGCTCTCCCAGGGGAAGGAACACTGAAGCTTTCTTT. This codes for CASSSPRGRNTEAFF.

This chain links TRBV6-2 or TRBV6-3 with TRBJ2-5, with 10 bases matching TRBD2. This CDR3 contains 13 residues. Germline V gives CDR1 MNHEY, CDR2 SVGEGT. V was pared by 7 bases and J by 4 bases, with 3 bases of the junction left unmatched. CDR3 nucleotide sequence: TGTGCCAGCATCCCTAGCGGGAGAGAGACCCAGTACTTC. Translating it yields CASIPSGRETQYF.

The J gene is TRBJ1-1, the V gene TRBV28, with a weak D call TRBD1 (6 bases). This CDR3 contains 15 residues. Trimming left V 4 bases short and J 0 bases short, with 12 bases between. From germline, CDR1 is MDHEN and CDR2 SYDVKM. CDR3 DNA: TGTGCCAGCAGTTCGTTACAGGGACTGAACACTGAAGCTTTCTTT. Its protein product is CASSSLQGLNTEAFF.

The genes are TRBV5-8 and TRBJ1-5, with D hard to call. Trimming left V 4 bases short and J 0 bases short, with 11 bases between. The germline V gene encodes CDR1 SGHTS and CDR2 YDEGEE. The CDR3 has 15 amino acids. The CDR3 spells CASSRHRSSNQPQHF. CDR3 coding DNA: TGTGCCAGCAGCCGTCACCGGTCTAGCAATCAGCCCCAGCATTTT. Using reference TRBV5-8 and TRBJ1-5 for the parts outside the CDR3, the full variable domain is EAGVTQSPTHLIKTRGQQATLRCSPISGHTSVYWYQQALGLGLQFLLWYDEGEERNRGNFPPRFSGRQFPNYSSELNVNALELEDSALYLCASSRHRSSNQPQHFGDGTRLSIL.

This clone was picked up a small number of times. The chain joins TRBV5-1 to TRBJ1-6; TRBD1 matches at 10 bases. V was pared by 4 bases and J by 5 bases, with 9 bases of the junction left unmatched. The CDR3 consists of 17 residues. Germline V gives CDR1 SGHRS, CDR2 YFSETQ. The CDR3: CASSPGGTGANNSPLHF. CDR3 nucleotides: TGCGCCAGCAGCCCAGGGGGGACAGGGGCTAATAATTCACCCCTCCACTTT.

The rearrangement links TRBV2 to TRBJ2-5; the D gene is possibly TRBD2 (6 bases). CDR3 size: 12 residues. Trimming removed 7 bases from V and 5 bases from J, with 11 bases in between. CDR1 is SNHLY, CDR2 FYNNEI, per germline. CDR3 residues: CASKLGGETQYF. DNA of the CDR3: TGTGCCAGCAAACTTGGGGGGGAGACCCAGTACTTC.

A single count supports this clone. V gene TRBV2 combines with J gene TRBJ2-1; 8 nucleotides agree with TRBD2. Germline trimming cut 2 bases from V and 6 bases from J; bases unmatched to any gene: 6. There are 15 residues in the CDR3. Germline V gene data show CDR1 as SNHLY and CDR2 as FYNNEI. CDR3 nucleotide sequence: TGTGCCAGCAGTGAATTAACTAGCGGAGCCAATGAGCAGTTCTTC. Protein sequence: CASSELTSGANEQFF.

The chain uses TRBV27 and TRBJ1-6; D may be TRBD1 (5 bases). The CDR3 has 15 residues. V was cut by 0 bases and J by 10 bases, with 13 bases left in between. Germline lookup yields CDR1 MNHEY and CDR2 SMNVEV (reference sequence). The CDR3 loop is CASSLSQGLDSPLHF. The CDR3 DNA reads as TGTGCCAGCAGTTTATCCCAGGGACTTGACTCACCCCTCCACTTT.

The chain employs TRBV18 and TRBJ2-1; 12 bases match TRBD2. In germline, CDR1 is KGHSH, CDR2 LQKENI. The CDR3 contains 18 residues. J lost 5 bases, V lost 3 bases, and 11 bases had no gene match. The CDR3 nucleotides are TGTGCCAGCTCACCCGTTACAAGAACTAGCGGGGGGAACAATGAGCAGTTCTTC. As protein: CASSPVTRTSGGNNEQFF.

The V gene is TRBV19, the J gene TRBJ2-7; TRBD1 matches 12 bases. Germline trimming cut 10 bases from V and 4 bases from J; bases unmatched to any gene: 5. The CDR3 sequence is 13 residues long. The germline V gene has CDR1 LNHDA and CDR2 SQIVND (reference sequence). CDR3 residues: CATRGQGAYEQYF. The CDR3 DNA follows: TGTGCCACCAGGGGACAGGGGGCGTACGAGCAGTACTTC. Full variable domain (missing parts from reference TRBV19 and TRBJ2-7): DGGITQSPKYLFRKEGQNVTLSCEQNLNHDAMYWYRQDPGQGLRLIYYSQIVNDFQKGDIAEGYSVSREKKESFPLTVTSAQKNPTAFYLCATRGQGAYEQYFGPGTRLTVT.

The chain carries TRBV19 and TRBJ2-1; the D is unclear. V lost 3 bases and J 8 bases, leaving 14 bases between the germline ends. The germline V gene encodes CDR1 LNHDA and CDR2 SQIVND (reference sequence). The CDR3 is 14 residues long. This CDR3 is CASSIYSGGDEQFF. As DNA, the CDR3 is TGTGCCAGTAGTATTTATTCGGGTGGCGATGAGCAGTTCTTC.

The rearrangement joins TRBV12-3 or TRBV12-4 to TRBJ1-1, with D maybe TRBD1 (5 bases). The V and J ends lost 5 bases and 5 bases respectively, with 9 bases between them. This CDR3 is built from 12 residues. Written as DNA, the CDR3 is TGTGCCAGCAGTCTATACAGGACTGAAGCTTTCTTT. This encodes CASSLYRTEAFF.

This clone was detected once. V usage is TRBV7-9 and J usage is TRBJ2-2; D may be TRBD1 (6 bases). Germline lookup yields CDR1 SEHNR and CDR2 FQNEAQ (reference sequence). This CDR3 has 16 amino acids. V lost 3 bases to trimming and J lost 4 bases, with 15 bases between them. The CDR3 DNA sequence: TGTGCCAGCAGCTTTTCCCCAGGGGCGGGCACCGGGGAGCTGTTTTTT. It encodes CASSFSPGAGTGELFF.

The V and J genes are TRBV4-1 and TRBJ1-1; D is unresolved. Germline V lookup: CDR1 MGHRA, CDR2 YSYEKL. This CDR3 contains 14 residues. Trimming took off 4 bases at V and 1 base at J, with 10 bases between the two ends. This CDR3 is CASSLFERNTEAFF. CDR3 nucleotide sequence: TGCGCCAGCAGCCTTTTTGAGCGGAACACTGAAGCTTTCTTT.

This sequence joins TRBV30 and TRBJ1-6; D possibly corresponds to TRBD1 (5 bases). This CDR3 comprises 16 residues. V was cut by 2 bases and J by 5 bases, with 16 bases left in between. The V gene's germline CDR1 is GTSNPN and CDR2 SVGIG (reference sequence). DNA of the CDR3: TGTGCCTGGAGTCGAGGTTTGGGAGGGGATAATTCACCCCTCCACTTT. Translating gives CAWSRGLGGDNSPLHF.

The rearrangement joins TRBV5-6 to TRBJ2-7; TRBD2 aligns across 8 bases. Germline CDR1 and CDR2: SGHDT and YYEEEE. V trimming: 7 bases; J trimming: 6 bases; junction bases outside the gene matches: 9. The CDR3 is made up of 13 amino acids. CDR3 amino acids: CASPGGGGGEQYF. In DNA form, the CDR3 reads TGTGCCAGCCCCGGGGGGGGCGGCGGCGAGCAGTACTTC. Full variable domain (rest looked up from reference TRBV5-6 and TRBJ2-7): DAGVTQSPTHLIKTRGQQVTLRCSPKSGHDTVSWYQQALGQGPQFIFQYYEEEERQRGNFPDRFSGHQFPNYSSELNVNALLLGDSALYLCASPGGGGGEQYFGPGTRLTVT.

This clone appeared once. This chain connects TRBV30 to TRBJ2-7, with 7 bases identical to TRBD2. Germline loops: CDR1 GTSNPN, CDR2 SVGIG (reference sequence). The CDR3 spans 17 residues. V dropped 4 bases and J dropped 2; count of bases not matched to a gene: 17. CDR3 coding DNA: TGTGCCTGGACTAAGCCCTCCCGGGGGGATCTTACCTACGAGCAGTACTTC. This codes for CAWTKPSRGDLTYEQYF.

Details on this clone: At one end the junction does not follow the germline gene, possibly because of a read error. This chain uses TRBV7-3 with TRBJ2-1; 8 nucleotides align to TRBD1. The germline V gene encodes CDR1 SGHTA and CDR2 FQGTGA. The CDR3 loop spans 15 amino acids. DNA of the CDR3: TGTGCCAGCAGCATAACAGGGGGTAAATACAATGAGCAGTTCTTC. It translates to CASSITGGKYNEQFF.

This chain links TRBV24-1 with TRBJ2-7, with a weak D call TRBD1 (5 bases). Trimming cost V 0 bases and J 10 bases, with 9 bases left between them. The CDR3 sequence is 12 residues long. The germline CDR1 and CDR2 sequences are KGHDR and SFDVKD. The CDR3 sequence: CATSDLTGPQYF. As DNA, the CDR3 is TGTGCCACCAGTGATTTGACAGGCCCTCAGTACTTC.

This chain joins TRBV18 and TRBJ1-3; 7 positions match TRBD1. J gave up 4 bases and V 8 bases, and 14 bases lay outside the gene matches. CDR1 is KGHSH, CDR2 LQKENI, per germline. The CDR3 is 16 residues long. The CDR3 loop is CASTISTGRMGNTIYF. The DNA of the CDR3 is TGTGCCAGCACCATTTCGACAGGGCGTATGGGAAACACCATATATTTT.

The CDR3 sequence is CASSLRPGLAGGQNEQFF. CDR3 nucleotides: TGTGCCAGCAGCTTAAGACCGGGACTAGCGGGAGGGCAAAATGAGCAGTTCTTC. The chain uses TRBV7-2 and TRBJ2-1; TRBD2 matches 16 bases. Germline loops: CDR1 SGHTA, CDR2 FQGNSA. The CDR3 length is 18 residues. After removal of 2 bases from V and 7 bases from J, the junction contained 8 bases not matched to a gene.

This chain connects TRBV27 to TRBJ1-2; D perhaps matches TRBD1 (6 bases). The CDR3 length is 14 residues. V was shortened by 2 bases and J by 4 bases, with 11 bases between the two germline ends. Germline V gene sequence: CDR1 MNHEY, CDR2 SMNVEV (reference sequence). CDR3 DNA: TGTGCCAGCAGTTTAGGCAGGGGAAGCTATGGCTACACCTTC. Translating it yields CASSLGRGSYGYTF.

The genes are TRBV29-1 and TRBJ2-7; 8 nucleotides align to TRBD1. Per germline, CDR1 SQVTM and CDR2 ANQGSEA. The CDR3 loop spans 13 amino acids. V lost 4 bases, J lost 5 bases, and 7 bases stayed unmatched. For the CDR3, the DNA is TGCAGCGTTGCAAACAGGGGGAAGGACGAGCAGTACTTC. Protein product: CSVANRGKDEQYF.